The text below deals with one T cell receptor (beta chain). This clonotype appeared a few times. Its antigen specificity is not known. No base-level quality is on record; no much larger clone is a single base apart. The data were taken from a study of naive and memory T cell subsets (dated by TCRdb to about 2017). Describing the broader study: Sorted naive and memory T cell subsets from peripheral blood were analyzed in the study using a UMI-based, open-source pipeline for TCR alpha and beta sequencing. The functional CMV T cell responses agreed completely with IgG serology results. RNA was DNase-treated and reverse transcribed with TCR constant-region primers, mostly using SuperScript III. What the authors observed across the whole study: In both CD4 and CD8 cells, a rise in Gini index and a fall in Shannon and inverse Simpson diversity were observed from naive through CM, EM and EMRA. RNA-based TCR counts may be influenced by expression changes linked to T cell activation and differentiation. No ground truth was available to validate the repertoire findings for the naive and memory subsets. TCR abundance followed a power law with an exponent that was different for naive and memory subsets but consistent across the three individuals. A clonotype was defined as a single alpha or beta chain sequence rather than as a paired alpha/beta receptor. Naive repertoires, especially CD8, contained a few larger clonotypes, possibly memory cells re-expressing CD45RA. After error correction, only a single occurrence was seen for over 90% of naive TCR sequences, so much steeper abundance distributions were produced than in memory subsets.

The germline V gene (reference sequence) specifies LNHNV as CDR1 and YYDKDF as CDR2. The junction shows trimming of 7 bases on V and 0 bases on J, and the gene matches do not reach 6 bases of it. There are 15 amino acids in the CDR3, from cysteine to phenylalanine inclusive. Just the 45-base CDR3 DNA is kept, in frame starting at base 1. Library method: UMI-ligation and nested PCR. The beta constant-region primer consisted of an equimolar mixture of two oligonucleotides that together covered TRBC1 and TRBC2. The ligated cDNA went through four rounds of PCR with nested alpha and beta constant-region primers together with the SP2 primer. A single-stranded oligonucleotide containing the SP2 primer and a 12-nucleotide UMI was joined to the 3' end of the cDNA by T4 RNA ligase 1. Incubation of the ligation reaction was carried out at 16 degrees C for about 18-24 hours. PCR2 was usually performed as a SYBR Green qPCR and halted at a preset threshold so that over-amplification would not occur. Agencourt AMPure XP magnetic beads were used for all purifications after the first. Library amounts were measured by Qubit and library quality was assessed on a TapeStation, where the main peak was expected at around 650 bp. Pooled libraries were sequenced on an Illumina MiSeq with v2 2x251 paired-end kits, typically giving roughly 0.95-2 million reads per sample. Each sample's library went into the pool at approximately 4 nM, and roughly 5-7.5% PhiX was added to help with cluster recognition. As for the original processing: Decombinator assigned V and J genes to Demultiplexor-processed FASTQ reads by tag matching, allowing a single base-pair mismatch. By using UMIs, Collapsinator corrected both sequencing errors and the frequency errors caused by PCR heterogeneity. TCRs were translated and CDR3s were extracted from the conserved cysteine to the FGXG phenylalanine by CDR3Translator, with non-productive sequences being flagged. Repertoires were subsampled to equal numbers of UMI-defined TCRs before Gini, Shannon entropy and inverse Simpson indices were calculated. Within the linear range, a power law was fitted to clonotype abundance distributions using maximum likelihood. Similar UMI counts, unique TCR numbers and clonal distributions were obtained with the pipeline and with MIGEC on one naive CD8 sample. In one analysis, naive TCRs also found in any memory subset of the same donor were removed from the naive repertoire. A set of 7,322 CMV-associated CDR3 sequences, compiled from VDJdb and a published dataset, was used to search the repertoires. TCRdb reworked the public reads: Q25 trimming with fastp, MiXCR clone assembly, productive beta chains retained. Each CDR3 protein appears once, grouped with its most common genes and DNA. TCRdb, rather than the study authors, made the V and J calls. The sample contains tens of thousands of distinct CDR3 sequences, approximately 10% of them found a single time. The top ten clones comprise less than 1.5% of the sample.

From the second PCR step on, the TCR alpha and beta chain libraries were amplified in separate reactions. Donor CMV status was determined by IFNgamma production from CD4+ T cells after overnight stimulation of fresh PBMCs with CMV viral lysate. CD4 T cells were positively selected using Miltenyi beads, after which CD8 T cells were positively selected from the CD4-negative fraction. Cells stained for CD3, CD4, CD8, CD45RA, CD27 and a live/dead dye were sorted on a BD Aria II into four subsets by CD45RA and CD27. A few healthy volunteers provided blood, and the blood of each volunteer was split into CD4 and CD8 T cells and then into four differentiation subsets. Around 130 ml of peripheral blood was collected from each donor, and PBMC were isolated from the blood using Ficoll-Paque PLUS density-gradient centrifugation. Sorted cells were lysed in RLT buffer, and RNA was extracted with a Qiagen RNeasy kit and stored at -80°C.

This TCR derives from a human donor in good health. Sequencing was done on a sample of naive CD8+ T cells from blood. What the cell subset or site label conveys for this sample: naive T cells, CD45RA high CD27+. This chain is built from TRBV15 and TRBJ2-1; 7 middle bases align to TRBD2. The bases read TGTGCCACCACCGAGCGGGACCACTCCTACAATGAGCAGTTCTTC. Its amino acids are CATTERDHSYNEQFF. The CDR3 plus the reference TRBV15 and TRBJ2-1 genes for the other parts give the full variable domain: DAMVIQNPRYQVTQFGKPVTLSCSQTLNHNVMYWYQQKSSQAPKLLFHYYDKDFNNEADTPDNFQSRRPNTSFCFLDIRSPGLGDTAMYLCATTERDHSYNEQFFGPGTRLTVL.